The sequence of this T cell receptor beta chain was determined in a study of T cell changes during pregnancy in multiple sclerosis. Data came from immunoSEQ multiplex PCR; TCRdb stores just in-frame clones and leaves some out. Of about 81,000 clones listed, 85% to 95% are singletons. The V segment lost 1 base and the J segment 4 bases; nucleotides outside the gene matches: 9. Germline CDR1 and CDR2: MGHRA and YSYEKL. There are 16 residues in the CDR3. The sequences come from peripheral blood, collected in the third trimester of pregnancy. The origin of this receptor is a female donor in good health, enrolled as a control in a pregnancy study. The genes are TRBV4-1 and TRBJ2-5; TRBD1 matches at 7 bases. The CDR3 reads CASSQGTGQRGETQYF. The DNA of the CDR3 is TGCGCCAGCAGCCAAGGGACGGGACAGAGAGGAGAGACCCAGTACTTC.